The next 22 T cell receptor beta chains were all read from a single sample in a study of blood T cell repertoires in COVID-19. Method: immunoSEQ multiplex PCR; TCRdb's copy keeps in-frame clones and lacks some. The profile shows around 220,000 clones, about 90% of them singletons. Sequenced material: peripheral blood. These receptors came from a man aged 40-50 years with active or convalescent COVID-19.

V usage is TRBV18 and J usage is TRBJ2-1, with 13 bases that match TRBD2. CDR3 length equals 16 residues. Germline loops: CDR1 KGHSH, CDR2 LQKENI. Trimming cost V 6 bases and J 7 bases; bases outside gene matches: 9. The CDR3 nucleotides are TGTGCCAGCTCGCCCGAACTAGCGGGAGGGCTGAATGAGCAGTTCTTC. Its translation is CASSPELAGGLNEQFF.

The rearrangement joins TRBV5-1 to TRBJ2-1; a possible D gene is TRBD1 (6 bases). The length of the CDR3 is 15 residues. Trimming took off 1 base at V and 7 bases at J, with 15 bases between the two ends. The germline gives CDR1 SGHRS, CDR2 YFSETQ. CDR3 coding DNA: TGCGCCAGCAGCTTGTTGGGGGCCCCTAGGAATGAGCAGTTCTTC. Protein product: CASSLLGAPRNEQFF.

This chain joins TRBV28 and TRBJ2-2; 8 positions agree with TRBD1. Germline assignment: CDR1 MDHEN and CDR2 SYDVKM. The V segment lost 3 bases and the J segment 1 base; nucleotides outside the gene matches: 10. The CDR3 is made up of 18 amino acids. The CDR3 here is CASSFVGAGTGNTGELFF. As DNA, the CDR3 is TGTGCCAGCAGTTTTGTGGGGGCCGGGACAGGGAACACCGGGGAGCTGTTTTTT.

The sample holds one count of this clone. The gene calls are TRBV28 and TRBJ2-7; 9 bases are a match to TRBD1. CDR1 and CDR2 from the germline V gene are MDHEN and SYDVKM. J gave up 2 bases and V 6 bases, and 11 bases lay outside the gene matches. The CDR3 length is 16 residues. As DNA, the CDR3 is TGTGCCAGCAGCCGTAACCGGGACAGGGTAACCTACGAGCAGTACTTC. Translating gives CASSRNRDRVTYEQYF.

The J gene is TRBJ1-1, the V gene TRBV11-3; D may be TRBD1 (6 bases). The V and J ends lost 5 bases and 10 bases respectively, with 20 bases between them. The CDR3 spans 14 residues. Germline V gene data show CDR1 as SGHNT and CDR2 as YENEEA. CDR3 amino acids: CASSADPSGGRAFF. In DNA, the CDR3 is TGTGCCAGCAGCGCCGATCCCTCCGGGGGGCGAGCTTTCTTT.

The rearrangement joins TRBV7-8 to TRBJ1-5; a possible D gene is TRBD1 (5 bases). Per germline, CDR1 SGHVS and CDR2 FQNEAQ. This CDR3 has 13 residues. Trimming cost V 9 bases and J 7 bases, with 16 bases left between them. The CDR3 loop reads CASSTQGGQPQHF. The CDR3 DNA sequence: TGTGCCAGTAGTACTCAGGGAGGACAGCCCCAGCATTTT. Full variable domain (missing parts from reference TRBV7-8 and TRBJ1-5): GAGVSQSPRYKVAKRGQDVALRCDPISGHVSLFWYQQALGQGPEFLTYFQNEAQLDKSGLPSDRFFAERPEGSVSTLKIQRTQQEDSAVYLCASSTQGGQPQHFGDGTRLSIL.

CDR3 protein: CASSYLERGWGYTF. CDR3 nucleotides: TGTGCCAGCAGCTACCTAGAACGGGGTTGGGGCTACACCTTC. The chain couples TRBV7-8 to TRBJ1-2; D not resolved. The CDR3 is made up of 14 amino acids. V was clipped by 4 bases and J by 8 bases, with 17 bases between them. CDR1 is SGHVS and CDR2 is FQNEAQ in the germline V gene.

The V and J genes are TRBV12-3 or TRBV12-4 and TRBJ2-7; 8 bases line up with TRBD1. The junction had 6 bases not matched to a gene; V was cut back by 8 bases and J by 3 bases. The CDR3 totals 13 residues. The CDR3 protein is CASGAGGFYEQYF. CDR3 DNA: TGTGCCAGCGGGGCAGGGGGCTTCTACGAGCAGTACTTC.

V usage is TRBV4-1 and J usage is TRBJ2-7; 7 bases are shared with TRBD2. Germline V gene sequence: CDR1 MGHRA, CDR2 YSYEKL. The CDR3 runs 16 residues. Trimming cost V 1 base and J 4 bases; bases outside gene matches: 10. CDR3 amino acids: CASSQGRGREWYEQYF. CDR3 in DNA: TGCGCCAGCAGCCAAGGTCGTGGGAGGGAGTGGTACGAGCAGTACTTC.

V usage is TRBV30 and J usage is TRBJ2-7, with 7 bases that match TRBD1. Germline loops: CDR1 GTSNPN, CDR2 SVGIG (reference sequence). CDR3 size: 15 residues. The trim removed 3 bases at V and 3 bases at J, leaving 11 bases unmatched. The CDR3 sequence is CAWRGPGGVVYEQYF. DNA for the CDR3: TGTGCCTGGAGGGGACCAGGGGGAGTCGTCTACGAGCAGTACTTC.

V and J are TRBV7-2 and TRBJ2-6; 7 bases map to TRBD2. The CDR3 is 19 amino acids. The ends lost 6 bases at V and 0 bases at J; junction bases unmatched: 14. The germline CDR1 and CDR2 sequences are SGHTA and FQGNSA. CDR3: CASRPGGGRAVSGANVLTF. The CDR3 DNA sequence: TGTGCCAGCAGACCGGGGGGAGGCAGGGCGGTCTCTGGGGCCAACGTCCTGACTTTC.

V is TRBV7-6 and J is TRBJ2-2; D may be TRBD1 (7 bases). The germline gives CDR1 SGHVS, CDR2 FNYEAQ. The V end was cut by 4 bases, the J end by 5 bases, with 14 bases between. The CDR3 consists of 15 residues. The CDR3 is CASSYTTGRTGELFF. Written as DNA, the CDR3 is TGTGCCAGCAGCTACACGACAGGGAGGACCGGGGAGCTGTTTTTT.

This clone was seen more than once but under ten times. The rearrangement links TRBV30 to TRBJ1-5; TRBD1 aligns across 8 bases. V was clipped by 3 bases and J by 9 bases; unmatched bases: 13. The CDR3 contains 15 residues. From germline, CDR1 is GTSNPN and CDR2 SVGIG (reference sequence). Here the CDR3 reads CAWSRGTGHSGPQHF. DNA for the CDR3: TGTGCCTGGAGCCGGGGGACAGGCCATAGTGGGCCCCAGCATTTT.

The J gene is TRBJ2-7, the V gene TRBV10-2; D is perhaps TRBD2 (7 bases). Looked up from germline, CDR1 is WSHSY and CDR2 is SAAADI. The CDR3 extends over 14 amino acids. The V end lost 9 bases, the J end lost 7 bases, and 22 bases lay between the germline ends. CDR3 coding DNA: TGCGCCAGTGTAGCAAGGGGGGGGAACGATGAGCAGTACTTC. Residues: CASVARGGNDEQYF.

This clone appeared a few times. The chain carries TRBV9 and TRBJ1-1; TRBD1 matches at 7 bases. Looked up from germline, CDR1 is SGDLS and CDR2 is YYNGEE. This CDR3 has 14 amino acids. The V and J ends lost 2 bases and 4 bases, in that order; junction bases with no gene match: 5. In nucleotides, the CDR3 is TGTGCCAGCAGCGTTACGACAGGGCTCACTGAAGCTTTCTTT. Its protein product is CASSVTTGLTEAFF.

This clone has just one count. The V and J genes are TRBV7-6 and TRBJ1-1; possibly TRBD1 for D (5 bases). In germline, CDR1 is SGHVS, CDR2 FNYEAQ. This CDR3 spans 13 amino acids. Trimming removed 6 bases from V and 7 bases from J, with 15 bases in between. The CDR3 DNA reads TGTGCCAGCAGTTACTCCGGCGACAGTGAAGCTTTCTTT. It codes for CASSYSGDSEAFF.

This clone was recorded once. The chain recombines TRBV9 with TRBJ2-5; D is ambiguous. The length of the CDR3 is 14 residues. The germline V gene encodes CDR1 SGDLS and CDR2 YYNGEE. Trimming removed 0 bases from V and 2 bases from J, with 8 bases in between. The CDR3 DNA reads TGTGCCAGCAGCGTAGCGGTGACTCAAGAGACCCAGTACTTC. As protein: CASSVAVTQETQYF.

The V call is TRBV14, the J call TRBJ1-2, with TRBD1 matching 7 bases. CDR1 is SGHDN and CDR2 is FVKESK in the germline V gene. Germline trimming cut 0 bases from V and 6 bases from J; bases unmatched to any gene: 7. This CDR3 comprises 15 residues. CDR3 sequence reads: CASSQDLAGGNGYTF. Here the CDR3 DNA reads TGTGCCAGCAGCCAAGATCTCGCAGGGGGGAATGGCTACACCTTC. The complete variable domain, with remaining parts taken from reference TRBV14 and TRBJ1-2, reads EAGVTQFPSHSVIEKGQTVTLRCDPISGHDNLYWYRRVMGKEIKFLLHFVKESKQDESGMPNNRFLAERTGGTYSTLKVQPAELEDSGVYFCASSQDLAGGNGYTFGSGTRLTVV.

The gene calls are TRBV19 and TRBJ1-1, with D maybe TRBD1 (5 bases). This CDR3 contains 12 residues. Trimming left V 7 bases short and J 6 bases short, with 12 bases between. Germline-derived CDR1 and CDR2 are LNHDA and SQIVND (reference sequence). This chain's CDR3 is CASILGASEAFF. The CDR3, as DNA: TGTGCCAGTATCCTTGGGGCTTCTGAAGCTTTCTTT.

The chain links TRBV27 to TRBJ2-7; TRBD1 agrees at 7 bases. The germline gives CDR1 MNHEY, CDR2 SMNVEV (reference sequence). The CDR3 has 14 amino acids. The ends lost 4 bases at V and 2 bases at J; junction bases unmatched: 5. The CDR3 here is CASSSGQKAYEQYF. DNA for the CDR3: TGTGCCAGCAGTTCGGGACAGAAAGCCTACGAGCAGTACTTC.

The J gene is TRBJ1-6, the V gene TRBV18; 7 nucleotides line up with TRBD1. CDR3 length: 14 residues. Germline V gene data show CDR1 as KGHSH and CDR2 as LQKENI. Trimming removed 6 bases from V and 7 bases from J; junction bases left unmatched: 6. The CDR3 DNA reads TGTGCCAGCTCGGCGGACAGGAAAAATTCACCCCTCCACTTT. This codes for CASSADRKNSPLHF.

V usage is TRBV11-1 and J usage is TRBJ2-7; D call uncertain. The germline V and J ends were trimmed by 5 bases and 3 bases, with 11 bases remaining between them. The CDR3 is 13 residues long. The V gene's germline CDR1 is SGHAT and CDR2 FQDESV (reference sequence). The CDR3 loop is CASSPGPHYEQYF. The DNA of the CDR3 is TGTGCCAGCAGCCCTGGTCCACACTACGAGCAGTACTTC.